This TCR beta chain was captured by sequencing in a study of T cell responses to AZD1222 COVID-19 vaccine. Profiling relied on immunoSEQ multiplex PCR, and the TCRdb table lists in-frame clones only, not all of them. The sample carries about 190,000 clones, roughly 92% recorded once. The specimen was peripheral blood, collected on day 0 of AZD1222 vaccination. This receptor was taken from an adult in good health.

The CDR3 nucleotides are TGTGCCAGCTCACCCCGGACAGGGTACGAGCAGTACTTC. Translated: CASSPRTGYEQYF. The chain carries TRBV18 and TRBJ2-7; 8 bases agree with TRBD1. In germline, CDR1 is KGHSH, CDR2 LQKENI. The CDR3 has 13 residues. V shed 3 bases and J 4 bases; nucleotides not matched to a gene: 2.